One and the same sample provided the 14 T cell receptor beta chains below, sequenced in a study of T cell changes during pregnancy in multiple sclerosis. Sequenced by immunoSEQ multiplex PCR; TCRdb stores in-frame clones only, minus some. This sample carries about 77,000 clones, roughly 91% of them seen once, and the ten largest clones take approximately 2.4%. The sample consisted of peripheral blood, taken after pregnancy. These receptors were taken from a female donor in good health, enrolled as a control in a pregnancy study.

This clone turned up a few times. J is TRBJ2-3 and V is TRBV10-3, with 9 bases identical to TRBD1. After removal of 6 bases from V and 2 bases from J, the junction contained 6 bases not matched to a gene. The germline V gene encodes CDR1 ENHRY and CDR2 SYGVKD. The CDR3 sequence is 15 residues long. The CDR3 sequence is CAISRQGGDTDTQYF. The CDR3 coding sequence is TGTGCCATCAGCAGACAGGGGGGGGACACAGATACGCAGTATTTT.

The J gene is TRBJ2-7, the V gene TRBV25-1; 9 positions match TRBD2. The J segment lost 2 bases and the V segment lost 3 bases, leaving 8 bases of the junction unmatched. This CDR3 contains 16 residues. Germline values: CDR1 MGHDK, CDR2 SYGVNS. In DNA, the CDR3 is TGTGCCAGCAGTGATTCCCTTAGCGGGAGAACCTACGAGCAGTACTTC. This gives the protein CASSDSLSGRTYEQYF.

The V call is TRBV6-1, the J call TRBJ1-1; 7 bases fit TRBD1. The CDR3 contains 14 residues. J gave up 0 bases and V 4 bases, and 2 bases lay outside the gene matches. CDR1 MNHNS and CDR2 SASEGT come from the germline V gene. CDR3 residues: CASSAGTVNTEAFF. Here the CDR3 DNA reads TGTGCCAGCAGTGCCGGGACAGTGAACACTGAAGCTTTCTTT.

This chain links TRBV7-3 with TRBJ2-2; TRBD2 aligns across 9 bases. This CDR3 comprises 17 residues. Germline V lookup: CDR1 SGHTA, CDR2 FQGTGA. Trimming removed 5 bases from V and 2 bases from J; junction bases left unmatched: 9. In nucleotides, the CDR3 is TGTGCCAGCAGCCGATACTCTAGCGGGACTAACACCGGGGAGCTGTTTTTT. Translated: CASSRYSSGTNTGELFF.

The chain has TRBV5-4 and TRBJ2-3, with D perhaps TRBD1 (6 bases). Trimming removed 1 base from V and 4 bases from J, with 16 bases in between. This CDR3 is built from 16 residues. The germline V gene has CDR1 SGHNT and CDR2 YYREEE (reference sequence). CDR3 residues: CASSLNVGASADTQYF. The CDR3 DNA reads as TGTGCCAGCAGCTTGAACGTGGGGGCCTCGGCAGATACGCAGTATTTT.

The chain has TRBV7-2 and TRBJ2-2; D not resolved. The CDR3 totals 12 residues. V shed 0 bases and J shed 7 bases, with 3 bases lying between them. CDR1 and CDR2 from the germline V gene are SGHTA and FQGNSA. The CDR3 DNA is TGTGCCAGCAGCTTAGCGCGCGGGGAGCTGTTTTTT. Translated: CASSLARGELFF.

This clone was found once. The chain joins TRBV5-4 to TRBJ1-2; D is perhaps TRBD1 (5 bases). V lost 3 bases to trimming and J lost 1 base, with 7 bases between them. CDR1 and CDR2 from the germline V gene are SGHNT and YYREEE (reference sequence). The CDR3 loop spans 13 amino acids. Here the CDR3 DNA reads TGTGCCAGCAGCTACGACAGTAACTATGGCTACACCTTC. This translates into CASSYDSNYGYTF.

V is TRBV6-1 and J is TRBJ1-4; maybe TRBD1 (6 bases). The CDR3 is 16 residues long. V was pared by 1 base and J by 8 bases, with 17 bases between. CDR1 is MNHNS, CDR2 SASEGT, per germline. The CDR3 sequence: CASSEGALRGREKLFF. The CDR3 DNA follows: TGTGCCAGCAGTGAAGGGGCCCTGAGGGGGAGAGAAAAACTGTTTTTT.

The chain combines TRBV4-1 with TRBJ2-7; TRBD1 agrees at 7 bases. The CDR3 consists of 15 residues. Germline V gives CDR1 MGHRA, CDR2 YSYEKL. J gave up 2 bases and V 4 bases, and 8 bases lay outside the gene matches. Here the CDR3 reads CASSPTGSLAYEQYF. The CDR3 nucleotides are TGCGCCAGCAGCCCGACAGGGTCCCTGGCCTACGAGCAGTACTTC.

CDR3 amino acids: CASSLARGGRNEQFF. The DNA of the CDR3 is TGTGCCAGCAGCTTAGCTAGGGGGGGTAGGAATGAGCAGTTCTTC. The genes are TRBV7-8 and TRBJ2-1; D possibly corresponds to TRBD2 (7 bases). Germline lookup yields CDR1 SGHVS and CDR2 FQNEAQ. V lost 0 bases to trimming and J lost 7 bases, with 13 bases between them. The CDR3 covers 15 residues.

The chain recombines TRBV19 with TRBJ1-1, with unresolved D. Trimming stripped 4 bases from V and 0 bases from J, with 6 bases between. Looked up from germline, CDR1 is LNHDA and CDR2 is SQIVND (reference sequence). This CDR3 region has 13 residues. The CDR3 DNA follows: TGTGCCAGTAGTACTTCGGTGAACACTGAAGCTTTCTTT. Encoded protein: CASSTSVNTEAFF.

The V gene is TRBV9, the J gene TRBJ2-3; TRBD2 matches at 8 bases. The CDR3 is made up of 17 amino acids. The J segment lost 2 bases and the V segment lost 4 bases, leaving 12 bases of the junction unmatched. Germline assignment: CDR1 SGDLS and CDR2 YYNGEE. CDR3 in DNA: TGTGCCAGCAGCCCACGGGGTAGCGGGGTTATCACAGATACGCAGTATTTT. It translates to CASSPRGSGVITDTQYF.

This CDR3 reads CASTPTELSYNEQFF. For the CDR3, the DNA is TGTGCCAGCACCCCGACAGAACTATCCTACAATGAGCAGTTCTTC. V is TRBV28 and J is TRBJ2-1, with D possibly TRBD1 on 5 matching bases. V lost 7 bases and J 1 base, leaving 14 bases between the germline ends. Germline V gives CDR1 MDHEN, CDR2 SYDVKM. This CDR3 region has 15 residues.

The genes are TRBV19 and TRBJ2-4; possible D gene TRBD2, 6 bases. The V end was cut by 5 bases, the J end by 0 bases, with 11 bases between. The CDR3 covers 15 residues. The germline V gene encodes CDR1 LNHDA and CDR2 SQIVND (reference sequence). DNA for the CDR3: TGTGCCAGTAGTCCACTGGGACTAGCCAAAAACATTCAGTACTTC. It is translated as CASSPLGLAKNIQYF.